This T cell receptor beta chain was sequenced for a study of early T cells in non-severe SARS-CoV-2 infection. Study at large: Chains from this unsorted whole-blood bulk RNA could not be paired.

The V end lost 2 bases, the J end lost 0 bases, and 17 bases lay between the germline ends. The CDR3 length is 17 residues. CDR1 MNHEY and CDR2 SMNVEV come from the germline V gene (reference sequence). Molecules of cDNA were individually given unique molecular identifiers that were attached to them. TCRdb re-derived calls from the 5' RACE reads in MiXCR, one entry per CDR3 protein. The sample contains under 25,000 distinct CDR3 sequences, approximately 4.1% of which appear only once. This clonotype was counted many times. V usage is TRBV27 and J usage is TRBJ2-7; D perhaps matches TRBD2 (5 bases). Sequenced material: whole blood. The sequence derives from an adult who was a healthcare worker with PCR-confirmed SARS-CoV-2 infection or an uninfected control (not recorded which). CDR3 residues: CASSLDQRSVSSYEQYF. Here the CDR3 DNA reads TGTGCCAGCAGTTTAGATCAACGTAGCGTGAGCTCCTACGAGCAGTACTTC.